This TCR beta chain was recovered during a study of human T cells and chemical hapten exposure. This clonotype was seen at least ten times. Stated time point: healthy volunteer bleed at 6 weeks. Total RNA extraction was carried out from unfractionated whole blood. The CDR3 runs to 18 residues. CDR1 is PRHDT, CDR2 FYEKMQ, per germline (reference sequence). V was shortened by 0 bases and J by 6 bases, with 21 bases between the two germline ends. TCRdb passed the RACE reads through MiXCR, listing each CDR3 protein once. The sample includes under 45,000 distinct CDR3 sequences, around 5.5% of them seen just once.

V and J are TRBV13 and TRBJ1-5; a possible D gene is TRBD1 (6 bases). The sequenced sample consisted of whole blood. The sequence was obtained from a human donor in good health. Some clones in this sample may be carry-over from other donors' samples. The CDR3 reads CASSLGPPHREGSQPQHF. DNA for the CDR3: TGTGCCAGCAGCTTAGGCCCACCTCACAGGGAGGGGAGTCAGCCCCAGCATTTT.